Below, 21 T cell receptor beta chains from the same sample are listed, as sequenced in a study of blood T cell repertoires in COVID-19. Only in-frame clones appear in the TCRdb table, and some are missing; sequencing was by immunoSEQ multiplex PCR. Of about 300,000 clones in the sample, 89% were seen once. The material sequenced was PBMCs or T cells enriched from blood (not recorded which). The receptors were gathered from a woman in her forties or fifties who had been exposed to COVID-19.

The genes are TRBV3-1 (or the pseudogene TRBV3-2) and TRBJ2-2; 8 nucleotides agree with TRBD1. V shed 5 bases and J 11 bases; nucleotides not matched to a gene: 7. Germline CDR1 is LGHDT and CDR2 is YNNKEL (reference sequence). This CDR3 contains 13 residues. In DNA, the CDR3 is TGTGCCAGCAGCGCACAGGGGGGAACCGAGCTGTTTTTT. Translated: CASSAQGGTELFF.

The chain recombines TRBV2 with TRBJ2-3; D is undetermined. V lost 3 bases and J lost 0, with 10 bases in between. This CDR3 comprises 15 residues. Germline V gives CDR1 SNHLY, CDR2 FYNNEI. Written as DNA, the CDR3 is TGTGCCAGCAGTGAGTCTAGATTTAGCACAGATACGCAGTATTTT. This sequence encodes CASSESRFSTDTQYF.

The table lists this clone with a count of one. The chain joins TRBV28 to TRBJ1-2; 9 nucleotides agree with TRBD1. The V gene end was trimmed by 7 bases and the J gene end by 1 base; junction bases not matched to a gene: 13. CDR1 and CDR2 (germline): MDHEN, SYDVKM. The CDR3 consists of 17 residues. The CDR3 here is CASNLSIRDRDNYGYTF. In DNA, the CDR3 is TGTGCCAGCAACCTATCAATCCGGGACAGGGATAACTATGGCTACACCTTC.

This chain uses TRBV29-1 with TRBJ2-7; 7 positions match TRBD1. Germline lookup yields CDR1 SQVTM and CDR2 ANQGSEA. V dropped 1 base and J dropped 4; count of bases not matched to a gene: 16. This CDR3 is 17 amino acids long. The CDR3 region is CSVEGALNSDRPYEQYF. The CDR3 nucleotides read TGCAGCGTTGAAGGTGCCCTAAATTCGGACAGGCCTTACGAGCAGTACTTC.

Of note for this clone: The same CDR3 is also encoded by other DNA sequences in this sample. The chain employs TRBV5-1 and TRBJ2-3; 7 bases fit TRBD1. Looked up from germline, CDR1 is SGHRS and CDR2 is YFSETQ. The J segment lost 0 bases and the V segment lost 0 bases, leaving 4 bases of the junction unmatched. The CDR3 runs to 16 residues. The CDR3 DNA sequence: TGCGCCAGCAGCTTGGTGTCAGGGGGAAGCACAGATACGCAGTATTTT. Translation gives CASSLVSGGSTDTQYF.

The V and J genes are TRBV5-4 and TRBJ1-6; TRBD1 is a possible D gene (5 bases). V was cut by 4 bases and J by 10 bases, with 15 bases left in between. This CDR3 has 14 residues. Per the germline V gene, CDR1 is SGHNT and CDR2 is YYREEE (reference sequence). The CDR3 sequence: CASSPSTELSPLHF. CDR3 DNA: TGTGCCAGCAGCCCCTCGACAGAACTCTCACCCCTCCACTTT.

The J gene is TRBJ2-5, the V gene TRBV5-1; 10 positions match TRBD1. J gave up 4 bases and V 4 bases, and 1 base lay outside the gene matches. The CDR3 is 13 amino acids. The germline V gene encodes CDR1 SGHRS and CDR2 YFSETQ. This chain's CDR3 is CASSRTGGETQYF. The CDR3 coding sequence is TGCGCCAGCAGCCGGACAGGGGGAGAGACCCAGTACTTC.

This chain joins TRBV3-1 (or the pseudogene TRBV3-2) and TRBJ2-2, with unresolved D. Germline lookup yields CDR1 LGHDT and CDR2 YNNKEL (reference sequence). This CDR3 has 16 residues. Trimming took 4 bases from V and 2 from J, leaving 14 bases between them. The CDR3 spells CASSPYDTINTGELFF. In DNA form, the CDR3 reads TGTGCCAGCAGCCCCTACGACACCATAAACACCGGGGAGCTGTTTTTT.

The gene calls are TRBV5-1 and TRBJ2-7; 11 bases agree with TRBD2. Germline CDR1 reads SGHRS; CDR2 reads YFSETQ. The V and J ends lost 3 bases and 3 bases, in that order; junction bases with no gene match: 2. The CDR3 length is 14 residues. The CDR3 spells CASSSTSGGYEQYF. The CDR3, as DNA: TGCGCCAGCAGCTCAACTAGCGGGGGCTACGAGCAGTACTTC.

This clone was seen just once. CDR3 in amino acids: CASSRTKSRAPLAGEYNEQFF. CDR3 in DNA: TGTGCCAGCAGCCGAACAAAATCCCGAGCGCCACTAGCGGGGGAGTACAATGAGCAGTTCTTC. The J gene is TRBJ2-1, the V gene TRBV21-1; TRBD2 reflects the table's D call only, with no check against the DNA. TRBV21-1 is deemed a pseudogene. The CDR3 has 21 amino acids.

This chain connects TRBV20-1 to TRBJ2-3; 9 nucleotides align to TRBD2. This CDR3 spans 13 amino acids. Germline V CDR1 and CDR2: DFQATT, SNEGSKA (reference sequence). V dropped 3 bases and J dropped 7; count of bases not matched to a gene: 5. In DNA, the CDR3 is TGCAGTGCTAGTCCTAGCGGGGAGCATACGCAGTATTTT. Its translation: CSASPSGEHTQYF.

This clone was observed a single time. The chain couples TRBV6-1 to TRBJ2-5; D gene unclear. CDR1 is MNHNS, CDR2 SASEGT, per germline. V lost 0 bases and J 1 base, leaving 9 bases between the germline ends. The CDR3 totals 15 residues. CDR3 sequence: CASSEAMASQETQYF. CDR3 nucleotide sequence: TGTGCCAGCAGTGAAGCGATGGCTTCCCAAGAGACCCAGTACTTC.

V usage is TRBV27 and J usage is TRBJ1-2, with 7 nucleotides matching TRBD1. Germline CDR1 reads MNHEY; CDR2 reads SMNVEV (reference sequence). This CDR3 comprises 14 residues. Trimming removed 5 bases from V and 2 bases from J; junction bases left unmatched: 5. CDR3 DNA: TGTGCCAGCAGTCTCCAGACAGGGAACTATGGCTACACCTTC. It translates to CASSLQTGNYGYTF.

This chain links TRBV29-1 with TRBJ2-7, with 9 bases lining up with TRBD1. The germline gives CDR1 SQVTM, CDR2 ANQGSEA. V was clipped by 3 bases and J by 5 bases; unmatched bases: 8. The CDR3 is 14 residues long. The CDR3 sequence: CSVDLGQGKNEQYF. The CDR3 DNA follows: TGCAGCGTTGATCTGGGACAGGGCAAAAACGAGCAGTACTTC.

The V and J genes are TRBV15 and TRBJ1-5; unclear D gene. V was pared by 0 bases and J by 0 bases, with 12 bases between. The CDR3 sequence is 17 residues long. Germline V gene lookup returns CDR1 LNHNV and CDR2 YYDKDF (reference sequence). The CDR3 nucleotides read TGTGCCACCAGCAGAGATGGTGCCCCCTATAGCAATCAGCCCCAGCATTTT. It specifies CATSRDGAPYSNQPQHF. The full variable domain, in which reference TRBV15 and TRBJ1-5 provide the parts outside the CDR3, is DAMVIQNPRYQVTQFGKPVTLSCSQTLNHNVMYWYQQKSSQAPKLLFHYYDKDFNNEADTPDNFQSRRPNTSFCFLDIRSPGLGDTAMYLCATSRDGAPYSNQPQHFGDGTRLSIL.

The V call is TRBV14, the J call TRBJ2-1, with D possibly being TRBD2 (7 bases). Trimming removed 0 bases at V and 3 bases at J, with 21 bases between. The CDR3 is 19 residues long. The germline gives CDR1 SGHDN, CDR2 FVKESK. Here the CDR3 DNA reads TGTGCCAGCAGCCAAGAACCCCATAGAGGGGGGGCCTTCTACAATGAGCAGTTCTTC. Protein product: CASSQEPHRGGAFYNEQFF.

CDR3 nucleotide sequence: TGTGCCAGCAGCCAAGGAGGGGGTCGCACCGGGGAGCTGTTTTTT. The encoded protein is CASSQGGGRTGELFF. The rearrangement joins TRBV3-1 (or the pseudogene TRBV3-2) to TRBJ2-2; possibly TRBD1 for D (6 bases). Germline V gene data show CDR1 as LGHDT and CDR2 as YNNKEL (reference sequence). This CDR3 is built from 15 residues. Trimming stripped 1 base from V and 4 bases from J, with 10 bases between.

The rearrangement links TRBV28 to TRBJ2-7; TRBD1 is a possible D gene (5 bases). Germline CDR1 reads MDHEN; CDR2 reads SYDVKM. Trimming stripped 3 bases from V and 3 bases from J, with 6 bases between. The length of the CDR3 is 12 residues. The CDR3 loop reads CASSFQGYEQYF. CDR3 coding DNA: TGTGCCAGCAGTTTCCAGGGCTACGAGCAGTACTTC.

The V gene is TRBV2, the J gene TRBJ2-5; TRBD1 matches at 9 bases. Germline loops: CDR1 SNHLY, CDR2 FYNNEI. CDR3 length: 15 residues. The ends lost 6 bases at V and 5 bases at J; junction bases unmatched: 10. This CDR3 is CASSRRTGVGETQYF. DNA for the CDR3: TGTGCCAGCAGCCGCAGGACAGGGGTGGGGGAGACCCAGTACTTC.

The V and J genes are TRBV7-9 and TRBJ2-7; 9 bases match TRBD1. The J call is in doubt because the DNA end fits TRBJ2-1 better. This CDR3 is built from 16 residues. CDR1 is SEHNR, CDR2 FQNEAQ, per germline (reference sequence). The CDR3 loop is CASSSRRQGVVNEQFF. The CDR3 nucleotides read TGTGCCAGCAGTTCCCGAAGACAGGGGGTCGTCAATGAGCAGTTCTTC.

This chain links TRBV29-1 with TRBJ2-5, with TRBD1 as a possible D gene (6 bases). The CDR3 is 11 amino acids. The germline V gene encodes CDR1 SQVTM and CDR2 ANQGSEA. Trimming cost V 4 bases and J 5 bases, with 8 bases left between them. CDR3: CSVARGETQYF. CDR3 nucleotide sequence: TGCAGCGTTGCTAGGGGGGAGACCCAGTACTTC.